The next 8 T cell receptor beta chains were all read from a single sample in a study of blood T cell repertoires in COVID-19. Only in-frame clones appear in the TCRdb table, and some are missing; sequencing was by immunoSEQ multiplex PCR. The repertoire holds 350,000 to 450,000 clones, with roughly 90% as singletons. The sequenced sample consisted of PBMCs or T cells enriched from blood (not recorded which). The receptors come from a woman in her twenties or thirties who had recovered from COVID-19.

The sample holds a few counts of this clone. J is TRBJ2-1 and V is TRBV29-1; TRBD1 matches at 7 bases. V trimming: 4 bases; J trimming: 4 bases; junction bases outside the gene matches: 10. Germline CDR1 reads SQVTM; CDR2 reads ANQGSEA. The CDR3 consists of 15 residues. The CDR3 nucleotides read TGCAGCGTTGGAGGGGGCCGAACCCTGTACAATGAGCAGTTCTTC. Its translation: CSVGGGRTLYNEQFF.

The chain uses TRBV5-5 and TRBJ1-1; 7 bases line up with TRBD1. Trimming at V came to 1 base and at J to 3 bases, leaving 6 bases not matched to a gene. The CDR3 has 15 amino acids. In germline, CDR1 is SGHKS, CDR2 YYEKEE (reference sequence). The CDR3 DNA sequence: TGTGCCAGCAGCTTGCCAACAGGGGATTACACTGAAGCTTTCTTT. It is translated as CASSLPTGDYTEAFF.

The chain combines TRBV29-1 with TRBJ1-4; TRBD1 aligns across 11 bases. CDR1 and CDR2 from the germline V gene are SQVTM and ANQGSEA. With 7 bases clipped from V and 4 bases from J, the junction kept 8 bases outside the gene matches. This CDR3 is built from 15 residues. This CDR3 reads CSASGTGGINEKLFF. The CDR3 nucleotides are TGCAGCGCATCCGGGACAGGGGGTATTAATGAAAAACTGTTTTTT.

The chain recombines TRBV30 with TRBJ1-6; 7 bases match TRBD1. CDR1 and CDR2 (germline): GTSNPN, SVGIG (reference sequence). The CDR3 has 14 residues. V shed 4 bases and J 6 bases; nucleotides not matched to a gene: 6. The CDR3 nucleotides read TGTGCCTGGAAACCGACAGGGTTTAATTCACCCCTCCACTTT. Translation gives CAWKPTGFNSPLHF.

This chain links TRBV27 with TRBJ2-1, with a weak D call TRBD2 (5 bases). CDR1 is MNHEY, CDR2 SMNVEV, per germline (reference sequence). V lost 0 bases and J 5 bases, leaving 17 bases between the germline ends. The CDR3 is made up of 17 amino acids. The CDR3 protein is CASSLSSMDSNHNEQFF. DNA for the CDR3: TGTGCCAGCAGTTTATCGTCTATGGACTCTAATCACAATGAGCAGTTCTTC.

The V gene is TRBV10-3, the J gene TRBJ2-7, with D possibly matching TRBD2 (6 bases). CDR3 length: 16 amino acids. Germline loops: CDR1 ENHRY, CDR2 SYGVKD. V was clipped by 0 bases and J by 7 bases, with 19 bases between them. CDR3 amino acids: CAISESGRAARGEQYF. CDR3 sequence (DNA): TGTGCCATCAGTGAGTCAGGAAGGGCGGCCCGGGGGGAGCAGTACTTC.

J is TRBJ2-2 and V is TRBV5-6; D remains ambiguous. Trimming pared 0 bases from V and 6 bases from J, leaving 9 bases between. Germline V gene data show CDR1 as SGHDT and CDR2 as YYEEEE. The CDR3 is 14 amino acids. The CDR3 DNA is TGTGCCAGCAGCTTGGTAGGTCGGGCCGGGGAGCTGTTTTTT. This translates into CASSLVGRAGELFF.

This chain uses TRBV7-9 with TRBJ2-2, with unresolved D. The V end was cut by 2 bases, the J end by 6 bases, with 7 bases between. The V gene's germline CDR1 is SEHNR and CDR2 FQNEAQ (reference sequence). The CDR3 extends over 13 amino acids. This CDR3 reads CASSLQAAGELFF. The CDR3 bases are TGTGCCAGCAGCTTACAGGCTGCCGGGGAGCTGTTTTTT.